The clone carrying this TCR beta chain has a count of ten or more. Molecular barcoded adaptors covering alpha/delta and beta/gamma chains were used on 400 to 450 ng RNA. A single record per CDR3 protein comes from TCRdb applying MiXCR to the reads. The sample contains approximately 40,000 distinct CDR3 sequences, 11% to 15% of which appear only once. This specimen belongs to a study of read filtering for tumor transcriptome and immune sequencing. Study details: Mean patient age was roughly 70 years, range roughly 40 to 85; approximately 17 male, more than 11 female. Fewer than 10 patients were R-ISS I, approximately 15 were R-ISS II, 6 or 7 were R-ISS III.

CDR1 is SGHTS, CDR2 YDEGEE, per germline. CDR3 length: 13 amino acids. V was shortened by 1 base and J by 2 bases, with 7 bases between the two germline ends. The source is a donor at least 40 years old with multiple myeloma. The material sequenced was a population of CD138-negative cells sorted from bone marrow. The chain links TRBV5-8 to TRBJ2-7; D remains unclear. The CDR3 DNA reads TGTGCCAGCAGCTTGCGTCCTACCTACGAGCAGTACTTC. This sequence encodes CASSLRPTYEQYF. The variable domain in full, completed from reference TRBV5-8 and TRBJ2-7, reads EAGVTQSPTHLIKTRGQQATLRCSPISGHTSVYWYQQALGLGLQFLLWYDEGEERNRGNFPPRFSGRQFPNYSSELNVNALELEDSALYLCASSLRPTYEQYFGPGTRLTVT.